In this sample, the clone carrying this T cell receptor (beta chain) is medium-sized. This CDR3 is built from 11 residues. Germline CDR1 is ENHRY and CDR2 is SYGVKD. With V trimmed by 4 bases and J by 12 bases, 5 bases remained unmatched. After constant-region reverse-primer amplification, full-length variable regions underwent semi-nested PCR with Nested Universal Primer A. TCRdb passed the 5' RACE reads through MiXCR, listing each CDR3 protein once. Among about 11,000 distinct CDR3 sequences listed, more than 45% were seen once. The origin of this receptor is a female donor with breast cancer. Material: tumor-infiltrating naive CD4+ T cells sorted from the breast tumor. Stated subset: naive CD4+ T cells, CD4+CD45RA+CD25-. The chain links TRBV10-3 to TRBJ2-5; 7 bases are shared with TRBD1. The CDR3 nucleotides are TGTGCCATCAGTGGAGACAGGGAGAAGTACTTC. This encodes CAISGDREKYF.